The next 31 T cell receptor beta chains were all read from a single sample in a study of beta chain features in type 1 diabetes. Broader study findings: For Type 1 diabetes patients, all four CD4+ subsets carried TCRB CDR3s that were moderately but significantly shorter.

These receptors lack a known antigen. Sequencing targeted expressed TCRB transcripts, as all isolated RNA had been reverse transcribed. Libraries were prepared by immunoSEQ multiplex PCR; TCRdb keeps only in-frame clonotypes and omits some of them. This sample has 200,000 to 250,000 clones, with over 11% found just once. Sequenced material: naive CD4+ T cells from blood. These receptors were taken from a man younger than 45 with type 1 diabetes.

This clone was seen just once. The J gene is TRBJ1-5, the V gene TRBV12-5; 7 bases are shared with TRBD1. V was pared by 7 bases and J by 0 bases, with 18 bases of the junction left unmatched. The CDR3 consists of 19 residues. CDR1 and CDR2 (germline): LGHNT, FRNRAP. In nucleotides, the CDR3 is TGTGCTAGTGAACCCTTTTACCGGGACAGTCTCTATAGCAATCAGCCCCAGCATTTT. It encodes CASEPFYRDSLYSNQPQHF.

The chain carries TRBV7-9 and TRBJ2-5, with 9 bases that match TRBD1. The CDR3 consists of 16 residues. Germline V lookup: CDR1 SEHNR, CDR2 FQNEAQ (reference sequence). V shed 5 bases and J 5 bases; nucleotides not matched to a gene: 12. The CDR3 DNA sequence: TGTGCCAGCAGCCGGACCGGGACAGGGATTTATGAGACCCAGTACTTC. Translation: CASSRTGTGIYETQYF.

The rearrangement links TRBV18 to TRBJ2-7; 8 nucleotides match TRBD1. Per germline, CDR1 KGHSH and CDR2 LQKENI. The CDR3 is 15 amino acids. V lost 5 bases and J lost 1; bases outside the gene matches: 7. The CDR3 nucleotides read TGTGCCAGCTCAGGGGACAGGATCTCATCCTACGAGCAGTACTTC. Protein: CASSGDRISSYEQYF.

A few counts support this clone. The chain links TRBV11-2 to TRBJ2-7, with 7 bases lining up with TRBD2. V shed 5 bases and J 5 bases; nucleotides not matched to a gene: 15. The CDR3 is 16 residues long. Germline assignment: CDR1 SGHAT and CDR2 FQNNGV. CDR3 residues: CASSQSLWGRGNEQYF. The CDR3 nucleotides read TGTGCCAGCAGCCAGAGCCTTTGGGGGAGGGGAAACGAGCAGTACTTC.

This clone was detected a few times. The gene calls are TRBV4-2 and TRBJ2-7, with 7 nucleotides matching TRBD1. The length of the CDR3 is 15 residues. V was clipped by 0 bases and J by 2 bases; unmatched bases: 4. Per germline, CDR1 LGHNA and CDR2 YNFKEQ. The CDR3 DNA reads as TGTGCCAGCAGCCAAGAATGGACAGGAGCCTACGAGCAGTACTTC. The encoded protein is CASSQEWTGAYEQYF.

This clone was detected a few times. The chain is built from TRBV19 and TRBJ2-7; 11 bases align to TRBD1. The CDR3 sequence is 13 residues long. V was clipped by 3 bases and J by 6 bases; unmatched bases: 1. Germline V gene data show CDR1 as LNHDA and CDR2 as SQIVND (reference sequence). The CDR3 region is CASSMDRGREQYF. CDR3 nucleotide sequence: TGTGCCAGTAGTATGGACAGGGGGCGCGAGCAGTACTTC.

This clone was detected only a few times. The chain recombines TRBV6-5 with TRBJ2-1; 9 bases agree with TRBD1. Germline V CDR1 and CDR2: MNHEY, SVGAGI. This CDR3 is 15 amino acids long. The V gene end was trimmed by 5 bases and the J gene end by 8 bases; junction bases not matched to a gene: 10. CDR3 sequence (DNA): TGTGCCAGCAGTCTTTTGGGACAGGGCTGGGATGAGCAGTTCTTC. Its protein product is CASSLLGQGWDEQFF.

The chain links TRBV7-9 to TRBJ1-2, with D tentatively TRBD1 (6 bases). V gave up 5 bases and J gave up 4 bases, with 14 bases separating them. Germline V gene data show CDR1 as SEHNR and CDR2 as FQNEAQ (reference sequence). The CDR3 spans 14 residues. CDR3 sequence: CASSHTDRSYGYTF. CDR3 coding DNA: TGTGCCAGCAGCCACACCGACAGGAGCTATGGCTACACCTTC.

This clone was detected a few times. The chain carries TRBV6-6 and TRBJ1-5; 7 nucleotides align to TRBD1. Germline V gene lookup returns CDR1 MNHNY and CDR2 SVGAGI (reference sequence). The CDR3 has 14 residues. The V and J ends lost 2 bases and 7 bases, in that order; junction bases with no gene match: 5. The DNA of the CDR3 is TGTGCCAGCAGTTACGACAGGGTGGGGCAGCCCCAGCATTTT. Protein sequence: CASSYDRVGQPQHF.

The rearrangement links TRBV27 to TRBJ1-2; D possibly corresponds to TRBD1 (5 bases). This CDR3 spans 15 amino acids. The V gene's germline CDR1 is MNHEY and CDR2 SMNVEV (reference sequence). V was trimmed by 0 bases and J by 5 bases, leaving 13 bases between them. The CDR3 DNA reads TGTGCCAGCAGTTTATCGGGCAGGGTGTCGTATGGCTACACCTTC. Protein product: CASSLSGRVSYGYTF.

This chain connects TRBV27 to TRBJ2-1; no clear D gene. CDR1 and CDR2 (germline): MNHEY, SMNVEV (reference sequence). The CDR3 has 11 residues. Trimming took off 6 bases at V and 4 bases at J, with 4 bases between the two ends. In DNA form, the CDR3 reads TGTGCCAGCAGGAGGTACAATGAGCAGTTCTTC. Protein product: CASRRYNEQFF.

The table lists this clone with a few counts. The chain has TRBV5-1 and TRBJ2-2; tentatively, D is TRBD2 (5 bases). There are 15 residues in the CDR3. Trimming pared 2 bases from V and 6 bases from J, leaving 14 bases between. Germline V CDR1 and CDR2: SGHRS, YFSETQ. Here the CDR3 reads CASSFGLASAGELFF. CDR3 nucleotides: TGCGCCAGCAGCTTCGGCCTAGCCTCAGCCGGGGAGCTGTTTTTT.

The rearrangement joins TRBV30 to TRBJ2-7, with 7 bases that match TRBD1. Unmatched junction bases numbered 8, after V lost 1 base and J lost 5 bases. Germline CDR1 and CDR2: GTSNPN and SVGIG (reference sequence). The CDR3 totals 14 residues. The CDR3 nucleotides are TGTGCCTGGAGTGGAGGGGGCTCAGGTGACGAGCAGTACTTC. Translation: CAWSGGGSGDEQYF.

The J gene is TRBJ1-5, the V gene TRBV2, with D possibly matching TRBD1 (6 bases). From germline, CDR1 is SNHLY and CDR2 FYNNEI. Trimming took off 5 bases at V and 6 bases at J, with 17 bases between the two ends. The CDR3 loop spans 15 amino acids. This CDR3 reads CASSPQGMLGQPQHF. The CDR3 DNA sequence: TGTGCCAGCAGTCCCCAGGGGATGTTGGGTCAGCCCCAGCATTTT.

The chain joins TRBV19 to TRBJ2-1; the D gene is possibly TRBD1 (6 bases). The V end was cut by 6 bases, the J end by 2 bases, with 14 bases between. Germline CDR1 reads LNHDA; CDR2 reads SQIVND (reference sequence). The CDR3 is made up of 15 amino acids. This CDR3 reads CASRPDRQPYNEQFF. The CDR3, as DNA: TGTGCCAGTAGACCCGACAGGCAGCCCTACAATGAGCAGTTCTTC.

This clone has just a few counts. The chain has TRBV28 and TRBJ2-3; TRBD2 matches at 8 bases. This CDR3 region has 15 residues. Germline V gene data show CDR1 as MDHEN and CDR2 as SYDVKM. V was pared by 7 bases and J by 4 bases, with 10 bases of the junction left unmatched. The DNA for the CDR3 is TGTGCCAGCATTCCATCCGGGAGGGCGGCAGATACGCAGTATTTT. Translation gives CASIPSGRAADTQYF.

This clone was found a few times. The CDR3 region has the DNA TGTGCCAGCAGTTTGACTGTATCTCGGTACGAGCAGTACTTC. The encoded protein is CASSLTVSRYEQYF. The V and J genes are TRBV28 and TRBJ2-7; no definite D call. CDR1 is MDHEN, CDR2 SYDVKM, per germline. CDR3 length equals 14 residues. With 3 bases removed from V and 4 bases from J, the gap between germline ends came to 13 bases.

V and J are TRBV5-4 and TRBJ2-5; 8 bases line up with TRBD1. The CDR3 spans 15 residues. Germline trimming cut 4 bases from V and 1 base from J; bases unmatched to any gene: 6. Germline V gives CDR1 SGHNT, CDR2 YYREEE (reference sequence). CDR3 coding DNA: TGTGCCAGCAGCGTACCGACAGGGGCCCAAGAGACCCAGTACTTC. The encoded protein is CASSVPTGAQETQYF.

This chain joins TRBV10-3 and TRBJ2-3; TRBD1 matches 8 bases. The CDR3 sequence is 14 residues long. Germline V gene lookup returns CDR1 ENHRY and CDR2 SYGVKD. The ends lost 11 bases at V and 2 bases at J; junction bases unmatched: 9. The CDR3 region has the DNA TGTGCCGCCCAGGGGGCGGGGAACACAGATACGCAGTATTTT. It codes for CAAQGAGNTDTQYF.

The V call is TRBV7-2, the J call TRBJ2-3; tentative D call: TRBD2 (5 bases). The CDR3 spans 15 residues. Germline CDR1 SGHTA, CDR2 FQGNSA. Between the trimmed V and J ends, which lost 5 bases and 2 bases, there was a span of 14 bases. The CDR3 sequence: CASSPAAGSTDTQYF. The CDR3 coding sequence is TGTGCCAGCAGCCCCGCGGCGGGCTCCACAGATACGCAGTATTTT.

This chain connects TRBV7-9 to TRBJ1-2; 9 nucleotides align to TRBD1. Germline CDR1 SEHNR, CDR2 FQNEAQ (reference sequence). With V trimmed by 5 bases and J by 6 bases, 7 bases remained unmatched. The CDR3 covers 14 residues. CDR3 sequence: CASSLGQGWDGYTF. In nucleotides, the CDR3 is TGTGCCAGCAGCCTTGGACAGGGGTGGGATGGCTACACCTTC.

The CDR3 loop reads CSVGQGSPYEQYF. The CDR3 DNA reads TGCAGCGTCGGACAGGGGTCTCCCTACGAGCAGTACTTC. The V and J genes are TRBV29-1 and TRBJ2-7; 9 bases fit TRBD1. Germline loops: CDR1 SQVTM, CDR2 ANQGSEA. This CDR3 contains 13 residues. V shed 6 bases and J 2 bases; nucleotides not matched to a gene: 5.

V is TRBV27 and J is TRBJ2-7; 10 bases agree with TRBD1. Unmatched junction bases numbered 9, after V lost 11 bases and J lost 5 bases. The CDR3 is 13 residues long. Germline assignment: CDR1 MNHEY and CDR2 SMNVEV (reference sequence). The CDR3 reads CAPPGQGNNEQYF. CDR3 coding DNA: TGTGCCCCACCGGGACAGGGGAACAACGAGCAGTACTTC.

This clone was observed a few times. The chain carries TRBV29-1 and TRBJ2-5, with 8 bases matching TRBD1. After removal of 7 bases from V and 4 bases from J, the junction contained 14 bases not matched to a gene. The CDR3 is 15 residues long. Germline assignment: CDR1 SQVTM and CDR2 ANQGSEA. The CDR3 sequence is CSAGLARGLGETQYF. The CDR3 DNA reads TGCAGCGCCGGCTTAGCCAGGGGGCTCGGAGAGACCCAGTACTTC.

This clone was recorded a few times. This chain joins TRBV28 and TRBJ1-2; D not certain. V was clipped by 4 bases and J by 3 bases, with 12 bases between them. This CDR3 is 14 amino acids long. Germline V CDR1 and CDR2: MDHEN, SYDVKM. DNA for the CDR3: TGTGCCAGCAGTTCCTCTCCGTCGGACTATGGCTACACCTTC. This codes for CASSSSPSDYGYTF.

In its sample, this clone was seen a few times. The chain combines TRBV4-1 with TRBJ1-1; 7 bases map to TRBD1. Per germline, CDR1 MGHRA and CDR2 YSYEKL. After removal of 3 bases from V and 4 bases from J, the junction contained 8 bases not matched to a gene. This CDR3 contains 15 residues. The CDR3: CASSHRTGDRTEAFF. The CDR3 DNA reads as TGCGCCAGCAGCCACCGAACAGGGGATCGCACTGAAGCTTTCTTT.

The genes are TRBV30 and TRBJ1-2; 9 bases are a match to TRBD1. The CDR3 extends over 15 amino acids. The germline V gene has CDR1 GTSNPN and CDR2 SVGIG (reference sequence). V lost 3 bases, J lost 1 base, and 6 bases stayed unmatched. As DNA, the CDR3 is TGTGCCTGGAGGGGACAGGGTGAAGATAACTATGGCTACACCTTC. Translated, it gives CAWRGQGEDNYGYTF.

The V call is TRBV6-5, the J call TRBJ1-3, with D unresolved. V shed 5 bases and J shed 0 bases, with 8 bases lying between them. CDR1 is MNHEY, CDR2 SVGAGI, per germline. The CDR3 has 14 amino acids. In DNA form, the CDR3 reads TGTGCCAGCAGTGCCGACAACTCTGGAAACACCATATATTTT. Protein: CASSADNSGNTIYF.

This clone turned up a few times. The J gene is TRBJ2-5, the V gene TRBV25-1, with a possible D match to TRBD2 (6 bases). Per the germline V gene, CDR1 is MGHDK and CDR2 is SYGVNS. This CDR3 has 17 residues. V lost 2 bases and J 1 base, leaving 17 bases between the germline ends. In nucleotides, the CDR3 is TGTGCCAGCAGTGAAGCGGGATCTCGAGTACGCCAAGAGACCCAGTACTTC. Translated: CASSEAGSRVRQETQYF. The entire variable domain, with the rest obtained from reference TRBV25-1 and TRBJ2-5, is as follows: EADIYQTPRYLVIGTGKKITLECSQTMGHDKMYWYQQDPGMELHLIHYSYGVNSTEKGDLSSESTVSRIRTEHFPLTLESARPSHTSQYLCASSEAGSRVRQETQYFGPGTRLLVL.

The rearrangement joins TRBV6-1 to TRBJ1-2, with D uncertain. There are 14 residues in the CDR3. V shed 2 bases and J shed 3 bases, with 10 bases lying between them. Per the germline V gene, CDR1 is MNHNS and CDR2 is SASEGT. The CDR3 sequence is CASSEPAGYYGYTF. The CDR3 bases are TGTGCCAGCAGTGAACCGGCGGGGTACTATGGCTACACCTTC.

The chain combines TRBV2 with TRBJ1-6; tentatively, D is TRBD1 (5 bases). Germline V gene data show CDR1 as SNHLY and CDR2 as FYNNEI. This CDR3 contains 16 residues. The V end lost 10 bases, the J end lost 0 bases, and 16 bases lay between the germline ends. In DNA, the CDR3 is TGTGCCATCACGGGACGGGAGAGCTCCTATAATTCACCCCTCCACTTT. Residues: CAITGRESSYNSPLHF. The complete variable domain, with remaining parts taken from reference TRBV2 and TRBJ1-6, reads EPEVTQTPSHQVTQMGQEVILRCVPISNHLYFYWYRQILGQKVEFLVSFYNNEISEKSEIFDDQFSVERPDGSNFTLKIRSTKLEDSAMYFCAITGRESSYNSPLHFGNGTRLTVT.